This T cell receptor beta chain was found in a study of T cells in Graves' hyperthyroidism and ophthalmopathy. This clonotype occurred many times. Researchers took RNA transcripts and amplified the TCR beta CDR3 regions from them. HTBI primers drove first-round RT-PCR of the TCR CDR3. Each CDR3 protein is one row after TCRdb ran MiXCR on the multiplex PCR reads. The repertoire holds roughly 180,000 distinct CDR3 sequences, with over 15% as singletons. V shed 4 bases and J shed 6 bases, with 16 bases lying between them. CDR1 MDHEN and CDR2 SYDVKM come from the germline V gene. The CDR3 sequence is 15 residues long.

The sequenced sample consisted of blood. The chain recombines TRBV28 with TRBJ1-5, with D perhaps TRBD1 (5 bases). This TCR derives from a woman between 50 and 59 years old with Graves' hyperthyroidism. CDR3 amino acids: CASSSHSRVGQPQHF. CDR3 bases: TGTGCCAGCAGTTCCCACAGCAGGGTCGGTCAGCCCCAGCATTTT.